The source of this TCR beta chain is a study of shared clonotypes between healthy human individuals. Study background: Participating donors consisted of a couple of women and a few men aged 18 to 49.

Sequencing was performed with immunoSEQ multiplex PCR; in TCRdb, only in-frame clones are kept and a portion is missing. The sample carries nearly 750,000 clones, 72% recorded once. Study-wide results and limits: Relative to clonotypes present in all four donors, those not shared had lower generation probabilities.

Worth noting for this clone: What it recognizes is unknown.

The junction had 9 bases not matched to a gene; V was cut back by 7 bases and J by 4 bases. The germline gives CDR1 LNHDA, CDR2 SQIVND (reference sequence). The CDR3 has 14 residues. Input material: memory CD4+ T cells sorted from blood. The subset here: CD45RA-negative fraction. The chain carries TRBV19 and TRBJ1-2, with 7 bases identical to TRBD1. The sequence derives from a young woman in good health. CDR3 sequence (DNA): TGTGCCAGTACCTCGACAGGGAGTGGCTATGGCTACACCTTC. Translating gives CASTSTGSGYGYTF.